The 21 T cell receptor beta chains in this list originate from one sample, sequenced in a study of human T cells and chemical hapten exposure. Total RNA was isolated from whole blood that had not been fractionated. MiXCR, applied by TCRdb to the 5' RACE reads, yields one record per CDR3 protein. This table holds 120,000 to 150,000 distinct CDR3 sequences, 3.5% to 5% found once. These receptors were taken from a female donor in good health.

This clonotype was recorded many times. The J gene is TRBJ2-7, the V gene TRBV5-1; D is unclear. The CDR3 totals 12 residues. The V end was cut by 1 base, the J end by 3 bases, with 5 bases between. Germline CDR1 is SGHRS and CDR2 is YFSETQ. CDR3 sequence: CASSLSNYEQYF. Written as DNA, the CDR3 is TGCGCCAGCAGCTTGAGTAACTACGAGCAGTACTTC.

This clonotype has at least ten counts. The V and J genes are TRBV5-1 and TRBJ2-1; 8 bases are shared with TRBD1. CDR1 SGHRS and CDR2 YFSETQ come from the germline V gene. Germline trimming cut 4 bases from V and 2 bases from J; bases unmatched to any gene: 5. CDR3 size: 15 residues. The CDR3, as DNA: TGCGCCAGCAGCAAATCAGGGGGCCCCTACAATGAGCAGTTCTTC. This sequence encodes CASSKSGGPYNEQFF.

This clonotype was seen at least ten times. The chain combines TRBV5-4 with TRBJ2-2; TRBD2 might be the D (6 bases). CDR1 SGHNT and CDR2 YYREEE come from the germline V gene (reference sequence). The CDR3 extends over 15 amino acids. Trimming left V 0 bases short and J 4 bases short, with 10 bases between. The CDR3: CASSLARRGTGELFF. In DNA form, the CDR3 reads TGTGCCAGCAGCTTGGCCAGGAGGGGCACCGGGGAGCTGTTTTTT.

The sample holds many counts of this clonotype. J is TRBJ1-1 and V is TRBV5-1; unclear D gene. Trimming cost V 5 bases and J 2 bases, with 19 bases left between them. The CDR3 length is 16 residues. Germline V gene sequence: CDR1 SGHRS, CDR2 YFSETQ. The CDR3 DNA sequence: TGCGCCAGCAGTTCCCGATCGGGGAGAGAAAACACTGAAGCTTTCTTT. This translates into CASSSRSGRENTEAFF.

This clonotype was observed a handful of times. The V and J genes are TRBV9 and TRBJ2-1; D may be TRBD2 (5 bases). V dropped 0 bases and J dropped 3 bases, with 10 bases sitting between them. From germline, CDR1 is SGDLS and CDR2 YYNGEE. This CDR3 spans 15 amino acids. This CDR3 is CASSVVPAVYNEQFF. CDR3 bases: TGTGCCAGCAGCGTAGTACCAGCGGTCTACAATGAGCAGTTCTTC.

The chain links TRBV2 to TRBJ2-7; 9 nucleotides align to TRBD1. Trimming at V came to 4 bases and at J to 3 bases, leaving 16 bases not matched to a gene. Germline CDR1 is SNHLY and CDR2 is FYNNEI. This CDR3 contains 18 residues. The CDR3 coding sequence is TGTGCCAGCAGTGTCCCCTACGAGGACAGGGGATCTGACTACGAGCAGTACTTC. This gives the protein CASSVPYEDRGSDYEQYF.

This clonotype was seen ten or more times. The rearrangement uses TRBV4-3 and TRBJ2-3; TRBD1 matches at 8 bases. Germline values: CDR1 LGHNA, CDR2 YSLEER. J was trimmed by 1 base and V by 5 bases; bases with no gene match: 8. The CDR3 sequence is 16 residues long. The CDR3 reads CASSEGTGKGTDTQYF. CDR3 coding DNA: TGCGCCAGCAGCGAAGGGACAGGAAAAGGCACAGATACGCAGTATTTT.

The sample holds a few counts of this clonotype. J is TRBJ1-1 and V is TRBV6-6; unclear D gene. Germline values: CDR1 MNHNY, CDR2 SVGAGI (reference sequence). The CDR3 has 16 amino acids. Trimming removed 2 bases from V and 0 bases from J, with 13 bases in between. The CDR3 spells CASSYARVPMNTEAFF. The CDR3, as DNA: TGTGCCAGCAGTTACGCAAGGGTCCCCATGAACACTGAAGCTTTCTTT.

The chain has TRBV6-1 and TRBJ2-3; TRBD2 agrees at 8 bases. The germline V gene has CDR1 MNHNS and CDR2 SASEGT. The CDR3 has 15 residues. Trimming at V came to 3 bases and at J to 2 bases, leaving 4 bases not matched to a gene. The CDR3 nucleotides are TGTGCCAGCAGTGACGGGGGGGTCTACACAGATACGCAGTATTTT. Encoded protein: CASSDGGVYTDTQYF.

This clonotype was found many times. The gene calls are TRBV29-1 and TRBJ2-5; tentatively, D is TRBD2 (6 bases). With 4 bases removed from V and 2 bases from J, the gap between germline ends came to 11 bases. Germline loops: CDR1 SQVTM, CDR2 ANQGSEA. The CDR3 runs to 13 residues. The CDR3 sequence is CSVAPGLQETQYF. The CDR3 DNA reads as TGCAGCGTTGCCCCGGGACTTCAAGAGACCCAGTACTTC.

The gene calls are TRBV6-2 or TRBV6-3 and TRBJ1-5; a possible D gene is TRBD1 (6 bases). The ends were cut back, 3 bases at V and 2 bases at J, with 11 bases in the middle. The CDR3 covers 15 residues. Germline V lookup: CDR1 MNHEY, CDR2 SVGEGT. CDR3 bases: TGTGCCAGCAGTTATCCCCCAGGGGGCAATCAGCCCCAGCATTTT. It yields the protein CASSYPPGGNQPQHF.

This clonotype was detected many times. This chain uses TRBV20-1 with TRBJ1-1, with D tentatively TRBD1 (6 bases). V was clipped by 2 bases and J by 4 bases, with 17 bases between them. CDR1 is DFQATT, CDR2 SNEGSKA, per germline (reference sequence). The CDR3 covers 15 residues. DNA for the CDR3: TGCAGTGCTAGAATATGGGCAGAGGGGGTCACTGAAGCTTTCTTT. Translation gives CSARIWAEGVTEAFF.

The table lists this clonotype with many counts. The chain links TRBV5-1 to TRBJ2-1, with D uncertain. This CDR3 is built from 12 residues. Germline assignment: CDR1 SGHRS and CDR2 YFSETQ. Trimming left V 0 bases short and J 8 bases short, with 6 bases between. CDR3 in amino acids: CASSLGRYEQFF. The DNA of the CDR3 is TGCGCCAGCAGCTTGGGACGGTATGAGCAGTTCTTC.

As to this clonotype: A much larger clone sits a single nucleotide away, making a read error possible. This chain joins TRBV9 and TRBJ1-1; D unclear. Trimming stripped 0 bases from V and 4 bases from J, with 7 bases between. CDR1 is SGDLS, CDR2 YYNGEE, per germline. The CDR3 totals 13 residues. In nucleotides, the CDR3 is TGTGCCAGCAGCGTAGCAGAGTCCACTGAAGCTTTCTTT. Translated, it gives CASSVAESTEAFF. The whole variable domain, filled in from reference TRBV9 and TRBJ1-1, reads DSGVTQTPKHLITATGQRVTLRCSPRSGDLSVYWYQQSLDQGLQFLIQYYNGEERAKGNILERFSAQQFPDLHSELNLSSLELGDSALYFCASSVAESTEAFFGQGTRLTVV.

This clonotype was seen at least ten times. Sequence at one end of the junction differs from germline and may be a read error. The chain carries TRBV5-1 and TRBJ1-5; no reliable D call. CDR1 and CDR2 from the germline V gene are SGHRS and YFSETQ. This CDR3 has 13 residues. For the CDR3, the DNA is TGCGCCAGCAGCGGCAGCACCAATGAGCCCCAGCATTTT. Translated, it gives CASSGSTNEPQHF.

This clonotype was detected ten times or more. This sequence joins TRBV18 and TRBJ2-5, with TRBD1 matching 10 bases. This CDR3 contains 13 residues. CDR1 and CDR2 (germline): KGHSH, LQKENI. V trimming: 8 bases; J trimming: 4 bases; junction bases outside the gene matches: 4. CDR3 sequence: CASLRDRGETQYF. The CDR3 DNA sequence: TGTGCCAGCCTACGGGACAGGGGAGAGACCCAGTACTTC.

This clonotype has just a few counts. V usage is TRBV7-9 and J usage is TRBJ1-3; D not resolved. The CDR3 length is 15 residues. Trimming removed 2 bases at V and 3 bases at J, with 11 bases between. CDR1 SEHNR and CDR2 FQNEAQ come from the germline V gene (reference sequence). CDR3 coding DNA: TGTGCCAGCAGCTTATCGTTCCGCAATGGAAACACCATATATTTT. Its protein product is CASSLSFRNGNTIYF.

This clonotype was observed at least ten times. V gene TRBV3-1 combines with J gene TRBJ2-3, with 9 positions matching TRBD2. The CDR3 spans 12 residues. Germline CDR1 and CDR2: LGHDT and YNNKEL (reference sequence). Trimming at V came to 3 bases and at J to 10 bases, leaving 2 bases not matched to a gene. The CDR3 DNA sequence: TGTGCCAGCAGCCATCCTAGCGGGGCGCAGTATTTT. This gives the protein CASSHPSGAQYF.

The table lists this clonotype with many counts. The chain uses TRBV29-1 and TRBJ2-3; 9 bases agree with TRBD1. V shed 6 bases and J 4 bases; nucleotides not matched to a gene: 14. Germline V gene sequence: CDR1 SQVTM, CDR2 ANQGSEA. The CDR3 covers 16 residues. The CDR3 bases are TGCAGCGTCCCTTTCCGTAGGACAGGGGTAGCAGATACGCAGTATTTT. This sequence encodes CSVPFRRTGVADTQYF.

This clonotype was counted many times. V usage is TRBV12-3 or TRBV12-4 and J usage is TRBJ2-4; TRBD1 agrees at 8 bases. Losses at the gene ends were 3 bases for V and 6 bases for J; bases not matched to a gene: 7. This CDR3 spans 15 amino acids. The CDR3 nucleotides are TGTGCCAGCAGTTTTGGGGGGACAGGAGGAAACATTCAGTACTTC. Its protein is CASSFGGTGGNIQYF.

This clonotype was seen ten or more times. The chain joins TRBV27 to TRBJ1-5, with D hard to call. V was shortened by 2 bases and J by 2 bases, with 10 bases between the two germline ends. CDR3 length: 15 amino acids. The germline V gene has CDR1 MNHEY and CDR2 SMNVEV (reference sequence). The CDR3 here is CASSLSSGGNQPQHF. The CDR3 DNA is TGTGCCAGCAGTTTAAGCAGCGGCGGCAATCAGCCCCAGCATTTT.